Given below is one T cell receptor (beta chain) in context. This sample is drawn from a study of cytomegalovirus exposure and HLA in healthy donors. Germline V gene lookup returns CDR1 SGHTA and CDR2 FQGTGA. With V trimmed by 5 bases and J by 2 bases, 5 bases remained unmatched. The CDR3 contains 15 residues. The primer mix had 60 Vbeta and 13 Jbeta primers. This table comes from immunoSEQ multiplex PCR, and its TCRdb copy is limited to in-frame clones, with some not included. Here the sample spans 50,000 or so clones, around 70% being singletons. V is TRBV7-3 and J is TRBJ2-2; 7 nucleotides agree with TRBD1. Material: PBMCs. This receptor was taken from a woman aged 45-65 years in good health and CMV-seronegative. The CDR3 DNA follows: TGTGCCAGCAGCATGGGACAGACTAACACCGGGGAGCTGTTTTTT. This encodes CASSMGQTNTGELFF.